This T cell receptor (beta chain) was identified in a study of chemoradiotherapy in HPV16-positive cancers. Comments on this clone: Antigen: not known.

Findings of the study overall: Non-HPV-specific T cells did not expand in tumors during treatment, whereas candidate HPV-specific clones and E7-related motifs did. Better recurrence-free survival went with HPV-responsive T-cell expansion in HPV16-positive patients.

The repertoire was sequenced with immunoSEQ multiplex PCR; TCRdb's copy has only in-frame clones and lacks some. Of some 3,500 clones listed, about 80% are singletons. Germline V CDR1 and CDR2: SGHVS, FQNEAQ. This CDR3 comprises 16 residues. With V trimmed by 5 bases and J by 4 bases, 13 bases remained unmatched. The clonotype originates from a human donor with HPV-associated anogenital cancer. The chain combines TRBV7-8 with TRBJ2-7; 8 bases match TRBD2. The sequencing used tumor tissue, collected from a patient who underwent chemoradiotherapy. The CDR3 DNA follows: TGTGCCAGCAGCCCGCCCCGGGGACTAGGGGCTTACGAGCAGTACTTC. Amino acids: CASSPPRGLGAYEQYF.